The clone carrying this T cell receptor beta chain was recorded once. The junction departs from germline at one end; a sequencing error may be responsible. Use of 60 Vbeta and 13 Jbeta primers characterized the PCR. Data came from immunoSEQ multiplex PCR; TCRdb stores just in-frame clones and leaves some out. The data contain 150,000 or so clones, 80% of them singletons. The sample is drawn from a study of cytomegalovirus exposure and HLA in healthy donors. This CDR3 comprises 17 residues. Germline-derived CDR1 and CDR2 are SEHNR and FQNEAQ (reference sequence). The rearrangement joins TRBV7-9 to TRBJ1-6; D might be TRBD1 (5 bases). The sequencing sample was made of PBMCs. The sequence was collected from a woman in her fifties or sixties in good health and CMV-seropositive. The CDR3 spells CSSVSYRSSSYNSPLHF. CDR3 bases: TGTTCCAGCGTGTCCTACAGGAGTAGCTCCTATAATTCACCCCTCCACTTT.